The 3 T cell receptor beta chains below come from one sample, sequenced in a study of type 1 regulatory T cells. The antigens for these receptors are not known. TCRdb re-derived calls from the reads in MiXCR, one entry per CDR3 protein. Among more than 12,000 distinct CDR3 sequences listed, roughly an eighth were seen once. Sequencing input: cultured T cells, either the whole culture or a sorted T cell fraction (not recorded which). The receptors originated from a human donor in good health.

This clonotype was counted many times. The chain joins TRBV7-2 to TRBJ1-1; the D gene is possibly TRBD1 (5 bases). This CDR3 region has 13 residues. Germline V gene data show CDR1 as SGHTA and CDR2 as FQGNSA. Trimming took off 1 base at V and 7 bases at J, with 10 bases between the two ends. CDR3 in amino acids: CASSLVRGNEAFF. The CDR3 DNA reads as TGTGCCAGCAGCTTAGTAAGGGGAAATGAAGCTTTCTTT.

Ten or more counts support this clonotype. This sequence joins TRBV28 and TRBJ2-3; 9 bases agree with TRBD2. CDR1 and CDR2 from the germline V gene are MDHEN and SYDVKM. The CDR3 loop spans 16 amino acids. The ends lost 1 base at V and 2 bases at J; junction bases unmatched: 4. The chain's CDR3 is CASSLLRLAATDTQYF. CDR3 sequence (DNA): TGTGCCAGCAGTTTATTACGACTAGCGGCCACAGATACGCAGTATTTT. The variable domain in full, with the rest retrieved from reference TRBV28 and TRBJ2-3, is DVKVTQSSRYLVKRTGEKVFLECVQDMDHENMFWYRQDPGLGLRLIYFSYDVKMKEKGDIPEGYSVSREKKERFSLILESASTNQTSMYLCASSLLRLAATDTQYFGPGTRLTVL.

This clonotype was counted between two and nine times. For the CDR3, the DNA is TGTGCCAGCAGCTTCGCCCCTCGGAACTACGAGCAGTACTTC. Translating gives CASSFAPRNYEQYF. J is TRBJ2-7 and V is TRBV7-8; the D is unclear. CDR1 SGHVS and CDR2 FQNEAQ come from the germline V gene. V lost 3 bases to trimming and J lost 3 bases, with 12 bases between them. This CDR3 contains 14 residues.